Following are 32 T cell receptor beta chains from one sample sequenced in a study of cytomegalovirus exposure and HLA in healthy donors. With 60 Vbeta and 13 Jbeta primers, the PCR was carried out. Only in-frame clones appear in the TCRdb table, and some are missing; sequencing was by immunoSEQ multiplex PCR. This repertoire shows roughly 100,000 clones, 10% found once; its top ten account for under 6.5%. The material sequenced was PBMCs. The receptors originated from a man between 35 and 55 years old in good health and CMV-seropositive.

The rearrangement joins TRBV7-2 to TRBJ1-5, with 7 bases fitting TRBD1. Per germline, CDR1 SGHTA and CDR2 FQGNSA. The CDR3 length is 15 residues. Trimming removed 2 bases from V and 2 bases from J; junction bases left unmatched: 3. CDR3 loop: CASSLRGLGNQPQHF. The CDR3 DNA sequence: TGTGCCAGCAGCTTAAGGGGGCTCGGCAATCAGCCCCAGCATTTT.

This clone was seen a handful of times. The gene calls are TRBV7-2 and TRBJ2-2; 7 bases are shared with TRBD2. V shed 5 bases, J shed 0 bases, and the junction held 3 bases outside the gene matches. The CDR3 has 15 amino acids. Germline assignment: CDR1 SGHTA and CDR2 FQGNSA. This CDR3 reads CASSPGLANTGELFF. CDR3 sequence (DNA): TGTGCCAGCAGCCCCGGACTAGCGAACACCGGGGAGCTGTTTTTT.

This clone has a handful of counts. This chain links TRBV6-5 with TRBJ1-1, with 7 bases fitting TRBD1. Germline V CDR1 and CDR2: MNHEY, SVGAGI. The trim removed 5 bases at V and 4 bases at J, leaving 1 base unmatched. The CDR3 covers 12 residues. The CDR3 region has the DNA TGTGCCAGCAGTCCAGGGGGCACTGAAGCTTTCTTT. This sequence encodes CASSPGGTEAFF.

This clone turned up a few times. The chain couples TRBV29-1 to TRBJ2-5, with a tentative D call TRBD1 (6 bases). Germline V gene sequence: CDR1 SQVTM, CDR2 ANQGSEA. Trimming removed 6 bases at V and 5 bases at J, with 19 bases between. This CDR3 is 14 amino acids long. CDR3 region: CSVWGQTSQETQYF. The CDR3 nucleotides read TGCAGCGTGTGGGGGCAGACTTCCCAGGAGACCCAGTACTTC. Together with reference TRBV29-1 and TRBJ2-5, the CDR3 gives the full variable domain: SAVISQKPSRDICQRGTSLTIQCQVDSQVTMMFWYRQQPGQSLTLIATANQGSEATYESGFVIDKFPISRPNLTFSTLTVSNMSPEDSSIYLCSVWGQTSQETQYFGPGTRLLVL.

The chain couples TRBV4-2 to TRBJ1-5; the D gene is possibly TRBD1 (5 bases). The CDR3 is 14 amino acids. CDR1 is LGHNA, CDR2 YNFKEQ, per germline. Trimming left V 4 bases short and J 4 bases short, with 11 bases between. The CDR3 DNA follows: TGTGCCAGCAGCCGAGGACGGACAAATCAGCCCCAGCATTTT. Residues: CASSRGRTNQPQHF.

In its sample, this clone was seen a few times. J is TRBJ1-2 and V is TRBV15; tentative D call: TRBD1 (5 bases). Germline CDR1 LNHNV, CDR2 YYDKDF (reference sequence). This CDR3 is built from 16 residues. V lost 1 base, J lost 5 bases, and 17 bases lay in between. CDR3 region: CATSRATEALGYGYTF. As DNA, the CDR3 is TGTGCCACCAGCAGAGCGACAGAGGCCCTGGGATATGGCTACACCTTC.

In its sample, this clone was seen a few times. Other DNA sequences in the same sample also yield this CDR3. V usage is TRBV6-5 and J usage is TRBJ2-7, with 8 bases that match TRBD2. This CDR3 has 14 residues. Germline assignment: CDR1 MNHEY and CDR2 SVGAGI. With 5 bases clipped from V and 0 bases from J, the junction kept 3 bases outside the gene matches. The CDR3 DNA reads TGTGCCAGCAGTCGGGGGGGGACCTCCTACGAGCAGTACTTC. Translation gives CASSRGGTSYEQYF.

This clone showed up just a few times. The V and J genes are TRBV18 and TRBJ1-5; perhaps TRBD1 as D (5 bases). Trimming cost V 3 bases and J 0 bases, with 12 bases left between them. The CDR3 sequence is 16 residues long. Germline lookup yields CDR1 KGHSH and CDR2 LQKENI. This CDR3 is CASSPGRAPSNQPQHF. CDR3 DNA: TGTGCCAGCTCACCGGGCAGGGCCCCTAGCAATCAGCCCCAGCATTTT.

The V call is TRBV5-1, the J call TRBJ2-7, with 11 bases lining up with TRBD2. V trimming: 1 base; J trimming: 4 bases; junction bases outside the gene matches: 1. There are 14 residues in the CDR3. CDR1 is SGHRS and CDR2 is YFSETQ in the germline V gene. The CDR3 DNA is TGCGCCAGCAGCTTGCTAGCGGGAGGTTACGAGCAGTACTTC. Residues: CASSLLAGGYEQYF.

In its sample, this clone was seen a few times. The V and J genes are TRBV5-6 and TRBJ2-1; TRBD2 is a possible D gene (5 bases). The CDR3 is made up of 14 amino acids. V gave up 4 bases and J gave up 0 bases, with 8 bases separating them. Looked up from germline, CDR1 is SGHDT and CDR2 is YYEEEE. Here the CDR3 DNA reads TGTGCCAGCAGCGCGGGCCGCTCCTACAATGAGCAGTTCTTC. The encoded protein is CASSAGRSYNEQFF.

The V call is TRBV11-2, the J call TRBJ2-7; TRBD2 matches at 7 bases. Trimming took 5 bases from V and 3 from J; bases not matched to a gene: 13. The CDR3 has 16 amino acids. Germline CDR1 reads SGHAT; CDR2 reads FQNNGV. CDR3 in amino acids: CASSRKSGLVDYEQYF. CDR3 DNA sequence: TGTGCCAGCAGCCGAAAATCAGGACTAGTCGACTACGAGCAGTACTTC.

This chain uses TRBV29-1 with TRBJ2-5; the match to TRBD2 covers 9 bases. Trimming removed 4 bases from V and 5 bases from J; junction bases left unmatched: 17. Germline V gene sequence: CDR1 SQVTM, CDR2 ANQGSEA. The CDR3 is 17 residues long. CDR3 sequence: CSVVGGASGTSTETQYF. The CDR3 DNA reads TGCAGCGTTGTGGGTGGAGCTAGCGGGACCAGCACGGAGACCCAGTACTTC.

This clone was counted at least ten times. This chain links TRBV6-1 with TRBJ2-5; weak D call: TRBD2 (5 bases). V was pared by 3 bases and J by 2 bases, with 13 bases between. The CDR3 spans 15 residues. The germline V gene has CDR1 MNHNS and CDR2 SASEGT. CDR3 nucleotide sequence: TGTGCCAGCAGTGAGCTTTTACGGGAACAAGAGACCCAGTACTTC. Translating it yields CASSELLREQETQYF.

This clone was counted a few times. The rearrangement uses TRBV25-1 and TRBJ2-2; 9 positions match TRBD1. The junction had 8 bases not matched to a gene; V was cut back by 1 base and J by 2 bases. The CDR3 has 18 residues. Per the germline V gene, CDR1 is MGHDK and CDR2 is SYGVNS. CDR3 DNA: TGTGCCAGCAGTGAATTGGGACAGGGAGGCCGTAACACCGGGGAGCTGTTTTTT. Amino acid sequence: CASSELGQGGRNTGELFF. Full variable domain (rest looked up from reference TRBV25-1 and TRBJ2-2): EADIYQTPRYLVIGTGKKITLECSQTMGHDKMYWYQQDPGMELHLIHYSYGVNSTEKGDLSSESTVSRIRTEHFPLTLESARPSHTSQYLCASSELGQGGRNTGELFFGEGSRLTVL.

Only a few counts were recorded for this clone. In DNA form, the CDR3 reads TGTGCCAGCATCAAGAATGGGGACAGAGATCAGCCCCAGCATTTT. Its protein product is CASIKNGDRDQPQHF. The chain recombines TRBV2 with TRBJ1-5, with TRBD1 matching 7 bases. V lost 7 bases, J lost 5 bases, and 11 bases stayed unmatched. The CDR3 totals 15 residues. The germline gives CDR1 SNHLY, CDR2 FYNNEI.

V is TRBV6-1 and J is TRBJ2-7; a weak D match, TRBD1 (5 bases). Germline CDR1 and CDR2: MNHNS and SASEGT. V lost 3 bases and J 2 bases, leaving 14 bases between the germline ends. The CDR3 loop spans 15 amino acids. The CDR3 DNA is TGTGCCAGCAGTGATCAGGGTCAGGGCCCCTACGAGCAGTACTTC. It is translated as CASSDQGQGPYEQYF.

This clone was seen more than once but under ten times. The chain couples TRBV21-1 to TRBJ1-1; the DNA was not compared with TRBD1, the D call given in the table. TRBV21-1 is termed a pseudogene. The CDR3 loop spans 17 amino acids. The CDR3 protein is CASSADRGLLMNTEAFF. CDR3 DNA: TGTGCCAGCAGCGCTGACAGGGGTCTCCTCATGAACACTGAAGCTTTCTTT.

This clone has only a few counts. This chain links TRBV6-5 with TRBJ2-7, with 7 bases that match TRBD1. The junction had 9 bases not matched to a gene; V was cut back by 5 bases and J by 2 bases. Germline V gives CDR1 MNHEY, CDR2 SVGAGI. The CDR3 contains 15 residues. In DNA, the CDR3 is TGTGCCAGCAGTAAAAACAGGGGCCGACCCTACGAGCAGTACTTC. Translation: CASSKNRGRPYEQYF.

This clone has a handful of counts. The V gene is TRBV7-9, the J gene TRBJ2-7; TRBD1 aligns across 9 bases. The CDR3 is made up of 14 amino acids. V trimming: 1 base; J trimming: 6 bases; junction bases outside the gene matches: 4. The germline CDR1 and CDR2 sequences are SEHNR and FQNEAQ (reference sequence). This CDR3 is CASSLEGTGSEQYF. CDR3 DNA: TGTGCCAGCAGCTTAGAGGGGACAGGGAGCGAGCAGTACTTC.

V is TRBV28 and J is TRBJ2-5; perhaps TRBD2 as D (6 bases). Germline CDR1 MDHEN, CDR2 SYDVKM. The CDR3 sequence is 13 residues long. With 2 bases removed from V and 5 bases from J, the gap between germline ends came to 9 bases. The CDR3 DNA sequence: TGTGCCAGCAGTTTAGGGGGGATGGAGACCCAGTACTTC. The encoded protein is CASSLGGMETQYF.

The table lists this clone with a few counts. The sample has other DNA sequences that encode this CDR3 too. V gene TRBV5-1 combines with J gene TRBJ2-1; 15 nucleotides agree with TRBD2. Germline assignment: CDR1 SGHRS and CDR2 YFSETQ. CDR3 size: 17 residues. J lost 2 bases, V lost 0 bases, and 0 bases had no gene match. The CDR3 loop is CASSLGTSGRAYNEQFF. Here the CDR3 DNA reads TGCGCCAGCAGCTTGGGGACTAGCGGGAGGGCCTACAATGAGCAGTTCTTC.

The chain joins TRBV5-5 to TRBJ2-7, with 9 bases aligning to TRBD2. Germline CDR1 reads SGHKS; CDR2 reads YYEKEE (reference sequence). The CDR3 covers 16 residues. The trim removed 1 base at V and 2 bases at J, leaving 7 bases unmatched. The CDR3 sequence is CASSLRLAVFTYEQYF. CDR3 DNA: TGTGCCAGCAGCTTGAGACTAGCGGTCTTCACCTACGAGCAGTACTTC.

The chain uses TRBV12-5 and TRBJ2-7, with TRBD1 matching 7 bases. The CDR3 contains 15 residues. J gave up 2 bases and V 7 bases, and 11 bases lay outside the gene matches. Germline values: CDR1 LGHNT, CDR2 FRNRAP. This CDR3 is CASDPPGQRPYEQYF. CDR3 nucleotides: TGTGCTAGTGACCCGCCGGGACAGCGCCCCTACGAGCAGTACTTC.

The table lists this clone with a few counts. The CDR3 reads CASSLTISDTQYF. The CDR3 DNA reads as TGTGCCAGCAGCTTAACTATATCAGATACGCAGTATTTT. This sequence joins TRBV7-9 and TRBJ2-3; the D is unclear. Trimming removed 2 bases from V and 4 bases from J, with 7 bases in between. The V gene's germline CDR1 is SEHNR and CDR2 FQNEAQ (reference sequence). This CDR3 is built from 13 residues.

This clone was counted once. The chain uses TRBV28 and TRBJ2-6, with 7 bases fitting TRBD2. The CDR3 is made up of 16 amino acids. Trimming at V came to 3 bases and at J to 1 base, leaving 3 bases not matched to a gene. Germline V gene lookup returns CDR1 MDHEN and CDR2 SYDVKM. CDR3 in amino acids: CASSLWEGSGANVLTF. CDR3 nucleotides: TGTGCCAGCAGTTTGTGGGAGGGGTCTGGGGCCAACGTCCTGACTTTC. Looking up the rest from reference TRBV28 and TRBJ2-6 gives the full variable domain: DVKVTQSSRYLVKRTGEKVFLECVQDMDHENMFWYRQDPGLGLRLIYFSYDVKMKEKGDIPEGYSVSREKKERFSLILESASTNQTSMYLCASSLWEGSGANVLTFGAGSRLTVL.

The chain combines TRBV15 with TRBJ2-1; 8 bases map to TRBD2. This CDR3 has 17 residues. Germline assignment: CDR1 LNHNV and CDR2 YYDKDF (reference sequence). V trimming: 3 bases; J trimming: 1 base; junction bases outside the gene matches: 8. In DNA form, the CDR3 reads TGTGCCACCAGCAGTGAAGCGGGAGTTATTTCCTACAATGAGCAGTTCTTC. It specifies CATSSEAGVISYNEQFF. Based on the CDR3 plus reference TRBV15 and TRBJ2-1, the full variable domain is DAMVIQNPRYQVTQFGKPVTLSCSQTLNHNVMYWYQQKSSQAPKLLFHYYDKDFNNEADTPDNFQSRRPNTSFCFLDIRSPGLGDTAMYLCATSSEAGVISYNEQFFGPGTRLTVL.

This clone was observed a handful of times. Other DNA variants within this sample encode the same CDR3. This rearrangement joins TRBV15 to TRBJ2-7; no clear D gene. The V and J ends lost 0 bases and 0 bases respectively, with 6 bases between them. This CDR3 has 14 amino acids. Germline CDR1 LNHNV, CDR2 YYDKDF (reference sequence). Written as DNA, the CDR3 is TGTGCCACCAGCAGAGATCCTAGCTCCTACGAGCAGTACTTC. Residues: CATSRDPSSYEQYF.

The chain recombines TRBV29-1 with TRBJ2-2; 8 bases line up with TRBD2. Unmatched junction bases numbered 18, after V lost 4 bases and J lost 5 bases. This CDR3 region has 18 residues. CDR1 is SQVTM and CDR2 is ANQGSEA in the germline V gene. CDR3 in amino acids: CSVAGVSGAGVNTGELFF. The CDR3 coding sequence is TGCAGCGTTGCCGGGGTTTCCGGAGCGGGAGTGAATACCGGGGAGCTGTTTTTT.

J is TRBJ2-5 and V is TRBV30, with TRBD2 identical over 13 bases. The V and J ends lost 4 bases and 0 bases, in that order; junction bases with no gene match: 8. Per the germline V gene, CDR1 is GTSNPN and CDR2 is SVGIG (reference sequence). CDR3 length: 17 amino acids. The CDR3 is CAWTQGLAGEYQETQYF. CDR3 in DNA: TGTGCCTGGACCCAAGGACTAGCGGGAGAGTACCAAGAGACCCAGTACTTC.

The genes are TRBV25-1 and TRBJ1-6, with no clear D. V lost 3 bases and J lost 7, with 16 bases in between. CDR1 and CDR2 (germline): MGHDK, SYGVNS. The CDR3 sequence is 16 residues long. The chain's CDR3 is CASSELISGGNSPLHF. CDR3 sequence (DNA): TGTGCCAGCAGTGAGCTAATCTCGGGCGGGAATTCACCCCTCCACTTT.

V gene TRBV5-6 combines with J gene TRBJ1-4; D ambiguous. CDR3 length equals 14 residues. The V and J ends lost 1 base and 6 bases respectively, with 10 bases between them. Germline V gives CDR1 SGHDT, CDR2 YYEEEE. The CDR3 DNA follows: TGTGCCAGCAGCTTGTGGGGAGGCGATGAAAAACTGTTTTTT. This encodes CASSLWGGDEKLFF.

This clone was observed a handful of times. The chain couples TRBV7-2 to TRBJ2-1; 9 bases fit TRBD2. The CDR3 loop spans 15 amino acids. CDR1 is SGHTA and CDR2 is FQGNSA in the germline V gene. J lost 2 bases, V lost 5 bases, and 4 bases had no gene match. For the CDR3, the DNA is TGTGCCAGCAGCGAAGCGGGAGGCCCCTACAATGAGCAGTTCTTC. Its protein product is CASSEAGGPYNEQFF.